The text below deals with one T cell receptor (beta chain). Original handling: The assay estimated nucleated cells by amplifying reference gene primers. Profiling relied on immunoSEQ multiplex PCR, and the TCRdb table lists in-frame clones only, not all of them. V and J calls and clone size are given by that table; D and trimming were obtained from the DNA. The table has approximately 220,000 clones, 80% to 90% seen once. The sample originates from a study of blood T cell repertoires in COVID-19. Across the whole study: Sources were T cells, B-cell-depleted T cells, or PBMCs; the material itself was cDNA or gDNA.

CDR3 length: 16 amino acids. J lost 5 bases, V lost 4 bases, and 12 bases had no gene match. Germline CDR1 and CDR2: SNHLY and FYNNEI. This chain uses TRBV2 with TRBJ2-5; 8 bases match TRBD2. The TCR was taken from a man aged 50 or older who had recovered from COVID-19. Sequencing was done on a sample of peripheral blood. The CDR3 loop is CASSASGREALETQYF. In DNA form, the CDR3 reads TGTGCCAGCAGTGCCTCGGGGCGGGAGGCCCTGGAGACCCAGTACTTC.